These 24 T cell receptor beta chains share one sample of origin, sequenced in a study of blood T cells in healthy people across ages. PCR was performed a second time for about 6 to 12 cycles using a sample-barcoded 5' primer and a J-beta primer mix. TCRdb re-derived calls from the 5' RACE reads in MiXCR, one entry per CDR3 protein. The sample records 600,000 to 850,000 distinct CDR3 sequences, 25% being singletons. These data also formed part of another study, on T cells of mothers and their children.

Sequencing was performed on blood. All receptors come from a boy aged 5-17 years in good health.

V gene TRBV12-3 or TRBV12-4 combines with J gene TRBJ1-4; perhaps TRBD1 as D (5 bases). V was cut by 7 bases and J by 5 bases, with 11 bases left in between. The CDR3 consists of 13 residues. CDR3 in DNA: TGTGCCAGCACCGACGGGGGAAATGAAAAACTGTTTTTT. This codes for CASTDGGNEKLFF.

This clonotype has only a few counts. This CDR3 reads CASSLGLADQYF. The CDR3 DNA sequence: TGTGCCAGCAGCTTAGGGCTAGCCGACCAGTACTTC. The V and J genes are TRBV7-9 and TRBJ2-7; tentatively, D is TRBD2 (5 bases). This CDR3 contains 12 residues. Germline lookup yields CDR1 SEHNR and CDR2 FQNEAQ (reference sequence). The V gene lost 1 base and the J gene lost 10 bases, with 11 bases spanning the gap.

This clonotype was found a few times. The V call is TRBV11-2, the J call TRBJ2-1; possible D gene TRBD2, 6 bases. Germline V gene lookup returns CDR1 SGHAT and CDR2 FQNNGV. The CDR3 covers 13 residues. Trimming shortened V by 10 bases and J by 5 bases, and 15 bases separated the two germline ends. CDR3 region: CATRDFGNNEQFF. CDR3 nucleotides: TGTGCCACCCGGGACTTCGGAAACAATGAGCAGTTCTTC.

This clonotype has just one count. The chain combines TRBV4-3 with TRBJ1-1; D gene ambiguous. This CDR3 has 14 amino acids. CDR1 LGHNA and CDR2 YSLEER come from the germline V gene. The V gene lost 0 bases and the J gene lost 1 base, with 6 bases spanning the gap. The CDR3: CASSQELGNTEAFF. CDR3 coding DNA: TGCGCCAGCAGCCAAGAGTTGGGGAACACTGAAGCTTTCTTT.

This chain uses TRBV10-3 with TRBJ2-5; D perhaps matches TRBD2 (6 bases). The closer fit of TRBJ2-1 to the DNA end suggests the J call may be wrong. CDR1 is ENHRY, CDR2 SYGVKD, per germline. This CDR3 spans 13 amino acids. CDR3 in DNA: TGTGCCATCAATAGACTAGGTGTGGGTGAGCAGTTCTTC. As protein: CAINRLGVGEQFF.

This clonotype was seen only a few times. The V and J genes are TRBV3-1 and TRBJ2-1, with 7 bases identical to TRBD2. The DNA end is more similar to TRBJ2-7, so the J call may be wrong. CDR3 size: 14 residues. Germline assignment: CDR1 LGHDT and CDR2 YNNKEL (reference sequence). The DNA of the CDR3 is TGTGCCAGCAGCCACGATGCGGGGGCCTACGAGCAGTACTTC. As protein: CASSHDAGAYEQYF.

This clonotype was counted many times. The V and J genes are TRBV7-3 and TRBJ2-3, with 9 positions matching TRBD2. The CDR3 totals 14 residues. Germline V gives CDR1 SGHTA, CDR2 FQGTGA. Unmatched junction bases numbered 3, after V lost 6 bases and J lost 2 bases. CDR3 nucleotide sequence: TGTGCCAGCAGTCTAGCGGGACTCACAGATACGCAGTATTTT. It codes for CASSLAGLTDTQYF.

This clonotype turned up a few times. V and J are TRBV28 and TRBJ2-7, with 11 bases identical to TRBD1. Germline V lookup: CDR1 MDHEN, CDR2 SYDVKM. The length of the CDR3 is 13 residues. After removal of 9 bases from V and 6 bases from J, the junction contained 7 bases not matched to a gene. The CDR3 DNA follows: TGTGCCAGTAACGGACAGGGGGCTGTCGAGCAGTACTTC. Protein sequence: CASNGQGAVEQYF.

The rearrangement uses TRBV4-2 and TRBJ2-4, with D hard to call. CDR1 LGHNA and CDR2 YNFKEQ come from the germline V gene. The ends were cut back, 5 bases at V and 6 bases at J, with 11 bases in the middle. CDR3 length equals 13 residues. CDR3 in amino acids: CASSAEALNIQYF. CDR3 DNA: TGTGCCAGCAGCGCCGAAGCTTTAAACATTCAGTACTTC.

This chain connects TRBV7-9 to TRBJ2-6; 10 bases align to TRBD1. This CDR3 has 19 residues. V was pared by 1 base and J by 0 bases, with 6 bases of the junction left unmatched. The germline gives CDR1 SEHNR, CDR2 FQNEAQ (reference sequence). CDR3 protein: CASSLVGTGVLSGANVLTF. The CDR3, as DNA: TGTGCCAGCAGCTTAGTTGGGACAGGGGTTCTCTCTGGGGCCAACGTCCTGACTTTC. Full variable domain (rest looked up from reference TRBV7-9 and TRBJ2-6): DTGVSQNPRHKITKRGQNVTFRCDPISEHNRLYWYRQTLGQGPEFLTYFQNEAQLEKSRLLSDRFSAERPKGSFSTLEIQRTEQGDSAMYLCASSLVGTGVLSGANVLTFGAGSRLTVL.

The chain employs TRBV2 and TRBJ2-4, with 8 bases identical to TRBD1. J was trimmed by 5 bases and V by 7 bases; bases with no gene match: 7. The V gene's germline CDR1 is SNHLY and CDR2 FYNNEI. The CDR3 extends over 14 amino acids. CDR3 amino acids: CASKDREQQNIQYF. CDR3 DNA sequence: TGTGCCAGCAAGGACAGGGAACAACAAAACATTCAGTACTTC.

The chain carries TRBV5-1 and TRBJ2-5, with D perhaps matching TRBD1 or TRBD2 (5 bases each). Germline CDR1 and CDR2: SGHRS and YFSETQ. Trimming pared 4 bases from V and 3 bases from J, leaving 16 bases between. This CDR3 is built from 15 residues. The CDR3: CASSPTGLAKETQYF. CDR3 sequence (DNA): TGCGCCAGCAGCCCTACGGGGCTAGCAAAAGAGACCCAGTACTTC. Full variable domain (rest looked up from reference TRBV5-1 and TRBJ2-5): KAGVTQTPRYLIKTRGQQVTLSCSPISGHRSVSWYQQTPGQGLQFLFEYFSETQRNKGNFPGRFSGRQFSNSRSEMNVSTLELGDSALYLCASSPTGLAKETQYFGPGTRLLVL.

This clonotype was counted a few times. The CDR3 nucleotides are TGCGCCAGCAGACTCGAGTTGGGGAACCACGAGCAGTACTTC. Translated: CASRLELGNHEQYF. This chain uses TRBV5-1 with TRBJ2-5; D is ambiguous. The DNA end lines up better with TRBJ2-7; the J call may be wrong. In germline, CDR1 is SGHRS, CDR2 YFSETQ. The CDR3 totals 14 residues.

This clonotype was found a few times. The chain combines TRBV12-3 or TRBV12-4 with TRBJ2-3; no reliable D call. This CDR3 is built from 12 residues. Trimming took off 6 bases at V and 5 bases at J, with 9 bases between the two ends. The CDR3: CASRGSRDTQYF. CDR3 coding DNA: TGTGCCAGCAGGGGAAGTAGAGATACGCAGTATTTT.

Regarding this clonotype: Mismatch with germline at one junction end may stem from a read error. This chain links TRBV12-3 or TRBV12-4 with TRBJ2-1, with 9 positions matching TRBD2. CDR3 length: 16 amino acids. The DNA for the CDR3 is TGTGCCTGCAGGTCCCTAGCGGGGCCTACCTACAATGAGCAGTTCTTC. It encodes CACRSLAGPTYNEQFF.

The rearrangement joins TRBV5-6 to TRBJ2-3; D possibly corresponds to TRBD1 (6 bases). Trimming removed 4 bases from V and 0 bases from J, with 12 bases in between. The CDR3 spans 15 residues. CDR1 is SGHDT and CDR2 is YYEEEE in the germline V gene. The CDR3 region is CASSSGQLSTDTQYF. The CDR3 coding sequence is TGTGCCAGCAGCAGCGGACAGCTGAGCACAGATACGCAGTATTTT.

The chain combines TRBV6-5 with TRBJ1-2; 8 positions match TRBD1. Trimming cost V 1 base and J 4 bases; bases outside gene matches: 8. The CDR3 is made up of 16 amino acids. Germline V gene lookup returns CDR1 MNHEY and CDR2 SVGAGI. CDR3 DNA: TGTGCCAGCAGTTACTTAAAATCCGGGACAGGCTATGGCTACACCTTC. Encoded protein: CASSYLKSGTGYGYTF.

In its sample, this clonotype was seen a few times. The chain has TRBV3-1 and TRBJ2-4, with 7 bases matching TRBD1. This CDR3 has 13 residues. Germline V CDR1 and CDR2: LGHDT, YNNKEL (reference sequence). The V and J ends lost 7 bases and 6 bases, in that order; junction bases with no gene match: 6. CDR3 loop: CASIDRTGNIQYF. The CDR3, as DNA: TGTGCCAGCATTGATAGGACAGGAAACATTCAGTACTTC.

CDR3 residues: CSASPVLPVYNEQFF. CDR3 bases: TGCAGTGCATCACCGGTACTGCCGGTCTACAATGAGCAGTTCTTC. This chain joins TRBV20-1 and TRBJ2-1; no reliable D call. Germline loops: CDR1 DFQATT, CDR2 SNEGSKA (reference sequence). Trimming took off 6 bases at V and 3 bases at J, with 18 bases between the two ends. The CDR3 sequence is 15 residues long.

The CDR3 DNA sequence: TGCAGCGTCCAGGGGGCTTTGGTCACTGAAGCTTTCTTT. Its protein product is CSVQGALVTEAFF. This chain connects TRBV29-1 to TRBJ1-1; 8 bases match TRBD1. J was trimmed by 4 bases and V by 6 bases; bases with no gene match: 7. CDR3 size: 13 residues. Per germline, CDR1 SQVTM and CDR2 ANQGSEA.

The chain links TRBV6-5 to TRBJ1-6; D not certain. From germline, CDR1 is MNHEY and CDR2 SVGAGI. Trimming removed 0 bases from V and 6 bases from J, with 6 bases in between. CDR3 length equals 14 residues. The CDR3 DNA is TGTGCCAGCAGTTACTCGAACAGTAATTCACCCCTCCACTTT. Amino acids: CASSYSNSNSPLHF.

This clonotype was detected only a few times. CDR3 sequence: CASSVESGSSYNEQFF. In DNA form, the CDR3 reads TGTGCCAGCAGCGTAGAGAGCGGGAGCTCCTACAATGAGCAGTTCTTC. The rearrangement links TRBV9 to TRBJ2-1; 8 nucleotides line up with TRBD2. The CDR3 is made up of 16 amino acids. Looked up from germline, CDR1 is SGDLS and CDR2 is YYNGEE. V was clipped by 0 bases and J by 0 bases; unmatched bases: 2.

This clonotype has only a few counts. The CDR3 loop reads CASSIGQGSVNYGYTF. DNA for the CDR3: TGTGCCAGCAGCATCGGACAGGGGAGCGTCAACTATGGCTACACCTTC. The V gene is TRBV7-8, the J gene TRBJ1-2; TRBD1 aligns across 9 bases. The CDR3 is 16 residues long. Germline trimming cut 5 bases from V and 2 bases from J; bases unmatched to any gene: 9. Germline V gives CDR1 SGHVS, CDR2 FQNEAQ.

This clonotype appeared a few times. The gene calls are TRBV19 and TRBJ2-7, with D perhaps TRBD1 (7 bases). The germline CDR1 and CDR2 sequences are LNHDA and SQIVND (reference sequence). CDR3 length: 13 amino acids. V lost 3 bases to trimming and J lost 6 bases, with 12 bases between them. The CDR3 sequence is CASSIRGTAEQYF. CDR3 coding DNA: TGTGCCAGTAGTATCCGGGGGACAGCCGAGCAGTACTTC.